This TCR beta chain emerged from a study of T-cell reconstitution after alpha-beta-depleted transplantation in children. Study-level findings and limits: Once a year had passed after transplant, T-cell counts and diversity came mostly from newly produced T cells. Where alpha-beta T cells came from about two months after transplant was reportedly several hundred expanded graft clones. After transplant, high TCRbeta diversity at day 60 in some patients arose from surviving recipient T cells and thymic progenitors.

During its preparation, the TCRbeta library received unique molecular identifiers. Each CDR3 protein is one row after TCRdb ran MiXCR on the PCR reads. The data hold about 240,000 distinct CDR3 sequences, with around 25% observed a single time. This clonotype was counted only a few times. Its matching antigen is unknown. This specimen was PBMCs, taken before TCRalphabeta/CD19-depleted stem cell transplant. The receptor comes from a girl aged 2 to 10 with Fanconi anemia, due to receive a stem cell transplant.

Written as DNA, the CDR3 is TGTGCCAGCAGCTTAACGGCCGCCAGGGCACAAGAGACCCAGTACTTC. This gives the protein CASSLTAARAQETQYF. The gene calls are TRBV7-3 and TRBJ2-5, with D perhaps TRBD1 (5 bases). Germline V gene data show CDR1 as SGHTA and CDR2 as FQGTGA. Deletions cut 0 bases from V and 2 bases from J, with 13 bases between. There are 16 residues in the CDR3.